The 15 T cell receptor beta chains below come from one sample, sequenced in a study of cytotoxic CD8 clonotypes in ibrutinib-treated CLL. Here immunoSEQ multiplex PCR was the method, and the copy in TCRdb shows in-frame clones only, minus some. The repertoire holds roughly 300,000 clones, with around 69% as singletons. This specimen consisted of PBMCs, obtained at disease progression, from a patient treated with ibrutinib. These receptor sequences come from a human donor with chronic lymphocytic leukemia.

The chain employs TRBV9 and TRBJ1-2, with no clear D. Per germline, CDR1 SGDLS and CDR2 YYNGEE. Trimming pared 0 bases from V and 6 bases from J, leaving 9 bases between. The CDR3 is made up of 13 amino acids. DNA of the CDR3: TGTGCCAGCAGCGTAGCGGGGTACGATGGCTACACCTTC. Its protein is CASSVAGYDGYTF.

The V and J genes are TRBV7-2 and TRBJ2-2; 13 bases align to TRBD2. Trimming took 5 bases from V and 3 from J; bases not matched to a gene: 6. CDR3 size: 17 residues. Germline CDR1 reads SGHTA; CDR2 reads FQGNSA. CDR3: CASSPRGTSGDTGELFF. The DNA for the CDR3 is TGTGCCAGCAGCCCCCGTGGGACTAGCGGGGACACCGGGGAGCTGTTTTTT.

The V call is TRBV18, the J call TRBJ2-7; 8 positions agree with TRBD1. J lost 2 bases, V lost 3 bases, and 3 bases had no gene match. Per germline, CDR1 KGHSH and CDR2 LQKENI. The CDR3 is made up of 14 amino acids. CDR3 amino acids: CASSPGDRPYEQYF. The CDR3 DNA sequence: TGTGCCAGCTCACCGGGGGACAGGCCCTACGAGCAGTACTTC.

V usage is TRBV7-9 and J usage is TRBJ2-1; 7 bases line up with TRBD1. CDR3 size: 15 residues. Germline-derived CDR1 and CDR2 are SEHNR and FQNEAQ (reference sequence). V lost 4 bases to trimming and J lost 5 bases; unmatched junction nucleotides: 8. The CDR3 loop reads CASSSRDSQHNEQFF. The CDR3 DNA is TGTGCCAGCAGCTCCCGGGACAGCCAGCACAATGAGCAGTTCTTC.

This chain links TRBV5-1 with TRBJ1-4; D not certain. The germline V gene has CDR1 SGHRS and CDR2 YFSETQ. V lost 2 bases and J 4 bases, leaving 12 bases between the germline ends. CDR3 size: 15 residues. The CDR3 is CASSFTPGSNEKLFF. DNA of the CDR3: TGCGCCAGCAGCTTCACACCGGGGAGTAATGAAAAACTGTTTTTT.

The V call is TRBV11-3, the J call TRBJ2-6; D uncertain. The CDR3 length is 16 residues. With 6 bases removed from V and 0 bases from J, the gap between germline ends came to 12 bases. The germline V gene has CDR1 SGHNT and CDR2 YENEEA. The CDR3 DNA is TGTGCCAGCAGTCTAGGTTCAGGCTCTGGGGCCAACGTCCTGACTTTC. It encodes CASSLGSGSGANVLTF.

The chain uses TRBV13 and TRBJ1-5; possibly TRBD1 for D (5 bases). Trimming removed 5 bases from V and 1 base from J, with 24 bases in between. This CDR3 has 19 residues. Per germline, CDR1 PRHDT and CDR2 FYEKMQ (reference sequence). CDR3 loop: CASSGHGRGPTGSNQPQHF. The CDR3 nucleotides are TGTGCCAGCAGCGGACATGGGCGCGGGCCTACGGGGAGCAATCAGCCCCAGCATTTT. The entire variable domain, with the rest obtained from reference TRBV13 and TRBJ1-5, is as follows: AAGVIQSPRHLIKEKRETATLKCYPIPRHDTVYWYQQGPGQDPQFLISFYEKMQSDKGSIPDRFSAQQFSDYHSELNMSSLELGDSALYFCASSGHGRGPTGSNQPQHFGDGTRLSIL.

DNA for the CDR3: TGCGCCAGCAGCTTGGCTGCTTTCGGTACAGCTCATGTTTACAATGAGCAGTTCTTC. Translation gives CASSLAAFGTAHVYNEQFF. The V gene is TRBV5-1, the J gene TRBJ2-1; D is unclear. The CDR3 loop spans 19 amino acids. V was cut by 0 bases and J by 4 bases, with 23 bases left in between. The germline V gene has CDR1 SGHRS and CDR2 YFSETQ.

This clone was counted a single time. The chain recombines TRBV7-2 with TRBJ1-5; no clear D. The germline V and J ends were trimmed by 6 bases and 2 bases, with 11 bases remaining between them. CDR1 is SGHTA, CDR2 FQGNSA, per germline. CDR3 size: 14 residues. In DNA form, the CDR3 reads TGTGCCAGCAGTCCCACCAATCGCAATCAGCCCCAGCATTTT. This sequence encodes CASSPTNRNQPQHF. The whole variable domain, filled in from reference TRBV7-2 and TRBJ1-5, reads GAGVSQSPSNKVTEKGKDVELRCDPISGHTALYWYRQSLGQGLEFLIYFQGNSAPDKSGLPSDRFSAERTGGSVSTLTIQRTQQEDSAVYLCASSPTNRNQPQHFGDGTRLSIL.

V is TRBV15 and J is TRBJ1-2; no clear D. Germline V lookup: CDR1 LNHNV, CDR2 YYDKDF (reference sequence). This CDR3 comprises 13 residues. Trimming shortened V by 3 bases and J by 3 bases, and 8 bases separated the two germline ends. The CDR3 sequence: CATSSGKYYGYTF. The CDR3 region has the DNA TGTGCCACCAGCAGTGGAAAGTACTATGGCTACACCTTC.

This clone turned up a few times. V and J are TRBV29-1 and TRBJ1-1, with D unclear. This CDR3 spans 13 amino acids. CDR1 is SQVTM, CDR2 ANQGSEA, per germline. With 7 bases removed from V and 2 bases from J, the gap between germline ends came to 14 bases. The CDR3 DNA reads as TGCAGCGCCAAAAGTCTAGGCAACACTGAAGCTTTCTTT. Encoded protein: CSAKSLGNTEAFF.

The chain has TRBV28 and TRBJ2-4, with D tentatively TRBD2 (5 bases). Germline CDR1 is MDHEN and CDR2 is SYDVKM. V lost 6 bases to trimming and J lost 9 bases, with 21 bases between them. The CDR3 extends over 15 amino acids. The CDR3 protein is CASSPEGKRLGIQYF. The CDR3 DNA reads TGTGCCAGCAGCCCAGAGGGAAAGCGGTTGGGCATTCAGTACTTC.

The chain has TRBV28 and TRBJ2-7; D gene unclear. Per the germline V gene, CDR1 is MDHEN and CDR2 is SYDVKM. The CDR3 extends over 14 amino acids. With 5 bases removed from V and 2 bases from J, the gap between germline ends came to 13 bases. The CDR3 DNA is TGTGCCAGCAGTATTACCCACCTGCCCTACGAGCAGTACTTC. It yields the protein CASSITHLPYEQYF.

The chain uses TRBV18 and TRBJ2-7; D is perhaps TRBD1 or TRBD2 (7 bases each). V lost 4 bases and J 9 bases, leaving 19 bases between the germline ends. The CDR3 has 14 amino acids. Germline loops: CDR1 KGHSH, CDR2 LQKENI. The CDR3 nucleotides are TGTGCCAGCTCACAGACAGGGATCGGGGGGCGGCAGTACTTC. Amino acids: CASSQTGIGGRQYF.

The J gene is TRBJ1-1, the V gene TRBV5-6, with a possible D match to TRBD1 (5 bases). Germline values: CDR1 SGHDT, CDR2 YYEEEE. CDR3 length: 12 amino acids. V was clipped by 0 bases and J by 11 bases, with 11 bases between them. CDR3 in DNA: TGTGCCAGCAGCTTGGGGGGCGGTTTGGCTTTCTTT. Translated: CASSLGGGLAFF. Looking up the rest from reference TRBV5-6 and TRBJ1-1 gives the full variable domain: DAGVTQSPTHLIKTRGQQVTLRCSPKSGHDTVSWYQQALGQGPQFIFQYYEEEERQRGNFPDRFSGHQFPNYSSELNVNALLLGDSALYLCASSLGGGLAFFGQGTRLTVV.